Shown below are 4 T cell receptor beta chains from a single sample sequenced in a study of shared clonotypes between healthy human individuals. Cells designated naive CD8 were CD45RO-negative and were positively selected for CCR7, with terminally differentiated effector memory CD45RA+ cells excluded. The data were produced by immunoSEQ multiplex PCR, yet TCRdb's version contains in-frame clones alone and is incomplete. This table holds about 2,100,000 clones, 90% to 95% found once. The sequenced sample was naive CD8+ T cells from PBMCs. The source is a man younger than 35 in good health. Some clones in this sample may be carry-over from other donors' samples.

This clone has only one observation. The CDR3 region has the DNA TGTGCCAGCTCACCACCGGTTAAAGACAGGAATGAAAAACTGTTTTTT. It translates to CASSPPVKDRNEKLFF. The chain uses TRBV18 and TRBJ1-4, with a tentative D call TRBD1 (6 bases). The germline V gene has CDR1 KGHSH and CDR2 LQKENI. The CDR3 is 16 amino acids. V dropped 0 bases and J dropped 5 bases, with 13 bases sitting between them.

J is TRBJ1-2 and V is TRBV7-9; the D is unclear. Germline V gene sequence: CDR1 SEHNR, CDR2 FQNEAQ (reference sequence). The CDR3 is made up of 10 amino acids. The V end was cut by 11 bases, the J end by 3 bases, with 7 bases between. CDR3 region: CAVQDYGYTF. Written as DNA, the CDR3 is TGTGCCGTTCAGGACTATGGCTACACCTTC.

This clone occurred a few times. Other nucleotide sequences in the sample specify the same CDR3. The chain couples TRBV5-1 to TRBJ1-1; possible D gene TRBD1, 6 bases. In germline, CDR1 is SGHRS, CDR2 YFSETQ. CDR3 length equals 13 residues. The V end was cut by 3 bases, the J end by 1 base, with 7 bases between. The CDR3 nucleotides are TGCGCCAGCAGCTGGGGACAGAACACTGAAGCTTTCTTT. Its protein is CASSWGQNTEAFF.

The DNA of the CDR3 is TGTGCCAGCAGTTTAGAGGGAGCAGGGGATACGCAGTATTTT. Its translation: CASSLEGAGDTQYF. This chain links TRBV27 with TRBJ2-3; perhaps D is TRBD1 or TRBD2 (5 bases each). Germline CDR1 MNHEY, CDR2 SMNVEV (reference sequence). V was trimmed by 2 bases and J by 6 bases, leaving 12 bases between them. The CDR3 spans 14 residues.